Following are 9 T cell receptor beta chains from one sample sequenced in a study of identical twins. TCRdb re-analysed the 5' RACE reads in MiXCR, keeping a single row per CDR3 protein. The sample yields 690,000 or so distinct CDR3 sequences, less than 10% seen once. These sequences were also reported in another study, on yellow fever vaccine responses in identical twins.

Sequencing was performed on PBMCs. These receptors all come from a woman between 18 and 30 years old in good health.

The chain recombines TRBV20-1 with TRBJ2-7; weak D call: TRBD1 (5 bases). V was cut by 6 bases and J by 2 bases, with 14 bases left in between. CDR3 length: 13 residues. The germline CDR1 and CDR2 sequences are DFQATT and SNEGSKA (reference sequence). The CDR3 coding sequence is TGCAGTGCAGAGGTAGACAGAGCCTACGAGCAGTACTTC. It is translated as CSAEVDRAYEQYF.

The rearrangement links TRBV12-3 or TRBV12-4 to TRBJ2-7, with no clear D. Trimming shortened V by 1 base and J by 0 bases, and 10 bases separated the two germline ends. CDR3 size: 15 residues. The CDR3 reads CASSLEIDGSYEQYF. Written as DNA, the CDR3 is TGTGCCAGCAGTTTAGAGATAGATGGCTCCTACGAGCAGTACTTC.

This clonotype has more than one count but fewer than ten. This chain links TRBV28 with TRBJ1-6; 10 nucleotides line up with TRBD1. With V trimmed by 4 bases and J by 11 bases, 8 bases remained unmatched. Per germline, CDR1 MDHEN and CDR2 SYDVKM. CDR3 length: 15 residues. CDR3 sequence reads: CASSSRTGGVAPLHF. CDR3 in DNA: TGTGCCAGCAGTTCTAGGACAGGGGGGGTGGCACCCCTCCACTTT.

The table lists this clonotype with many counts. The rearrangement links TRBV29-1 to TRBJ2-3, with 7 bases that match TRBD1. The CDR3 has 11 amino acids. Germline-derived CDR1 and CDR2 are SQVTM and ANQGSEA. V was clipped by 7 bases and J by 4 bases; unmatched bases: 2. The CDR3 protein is CSADRADTQYF. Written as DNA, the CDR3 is TGCAGCGCTGACAGGGCAGATACGCAGTATTTT.

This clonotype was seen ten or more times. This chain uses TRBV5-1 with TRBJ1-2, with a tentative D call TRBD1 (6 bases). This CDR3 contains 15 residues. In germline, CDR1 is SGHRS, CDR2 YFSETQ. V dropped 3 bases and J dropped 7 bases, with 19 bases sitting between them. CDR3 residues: CASSSGGSGNPGYTF. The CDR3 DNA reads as TGCGCCAGCAGCTCGGGGGGCTCAGGGAATCCTGGCTACACCTTC.

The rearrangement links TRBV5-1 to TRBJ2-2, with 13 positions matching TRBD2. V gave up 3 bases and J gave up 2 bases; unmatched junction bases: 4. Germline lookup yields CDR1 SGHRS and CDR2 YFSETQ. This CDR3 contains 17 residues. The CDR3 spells CASSWGLAGPNTGELFF. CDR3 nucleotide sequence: TGCGCCAGCAGCTGGGGACTAGCGGGGCCCAACACCGGGGAGCTGTTTTTT. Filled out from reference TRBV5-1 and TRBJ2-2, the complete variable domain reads KAGVTQTPRYLIKTRGQQVTLSCSPISGHRSVSWYQQTPGQGLQFLFEYFSETQRNKGNFPGRFSGRQFSNSRSEMNVSTLELGDSALYLCASSWGLAGPNTGELFFGEGSRLTVL.

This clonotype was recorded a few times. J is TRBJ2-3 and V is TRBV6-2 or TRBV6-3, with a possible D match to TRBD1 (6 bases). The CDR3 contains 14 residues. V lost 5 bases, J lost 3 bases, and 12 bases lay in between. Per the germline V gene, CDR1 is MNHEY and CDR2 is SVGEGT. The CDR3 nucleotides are TGTGCCAGCAGTCGCGAACAGGGAACAGATACGCAGTATTTT. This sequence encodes CASSREQGTDTQYF.

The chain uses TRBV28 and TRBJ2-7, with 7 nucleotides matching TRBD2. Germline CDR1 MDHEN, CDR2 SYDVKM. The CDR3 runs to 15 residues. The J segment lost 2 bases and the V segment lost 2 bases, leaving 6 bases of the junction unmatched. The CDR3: CASSLVRDYAYEQYF. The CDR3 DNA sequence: TGTGCCAGCAGTTTAGTTAGGGACTACGCCTACGAGCAGTACTTC.

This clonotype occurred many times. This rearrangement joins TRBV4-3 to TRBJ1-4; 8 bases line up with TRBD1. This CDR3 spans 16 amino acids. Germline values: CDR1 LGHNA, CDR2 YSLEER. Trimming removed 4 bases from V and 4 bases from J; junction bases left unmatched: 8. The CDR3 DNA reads TGCGCCAGCAGCCCCACCCGGACAGGGCTTAATGAAAAACTGTTTTTT. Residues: CASSPTRTGLNEKLFF.